The 17 T cell receptor beta chains below come from one sample, sequenced in a study of T cell responses to AZD1222 COVID-19 vaccine. Repertoires were generated with immunoSEQ multiplex PCR, while TCRdb's copy carries only in-frame clones and drops some. The data contain 140,000 to 150,000 clones, roughly 91% of them singletons. This material consisted of peripheral blood, taken on day 0 of AZD1222 vaccination. These receptors were collected from an adult in good health.

J is TRBJ1-1 and V is TRBV5-1, with D maybe TRBD1 (6 bases). The V and J ends lost 4 bases and 4 bases respectively, with 20 bases between them. In germline, CDR1 is SGHRS, CDR2 YFSETQ. This CDR3 has 16 residues. In nucleotides, the CDR3 is TGCGCCAGCAGCCCCATCGCCGGGGGCAAGGGCACTGAAGCTTTCTTT. Amino acids: CASSPIAGGKGTEAFF.

The J gene is TRBJ1-3, the V gene TRBV5-1, with D uncertain. This CDR3 spans 14 amino acids. The V gene's germline CDR1 is SGHRS and CDR2 YFSETQ. Trimming left V 0 bases short and J 0 bases short, with 4 bases between. The CDR3 spells CASSLGSSGNTIYF. CDR3 nucleotides: TGCGCCAGCAGCTTGGGGTCCTCTGGAAACACCATATATTTT.

This clone was detected only once. This sequence joins TRBV5-8 and TRBJ2-3, with no clear D. The length of the CDR3 is 14 residues. Germline values: CDR1 SGHTS, CDR2 YDEGEE. Between the trimmed V and J ends, which lost 0 bases and 2 bases, there was a span of 7 bases. CDR3 DNA: TGTGCCAGCAGCTTGGACGTCCTCACAGATACGCAGTATTTT. It yields the protein CASSLDVLTDTQYF.

The V gene is TRBV19, the J gene TRBJ2-3; 8 bases are a match to TRBD1. Unmatched junction bases numbered 1, after V lost 5 bases and J lost 3 bases. The CDR3 runs 13 residues. The germline CDR1 and CDR2 sequences are LNHDA and SQIVND (reference sequence). The CDR3 is CASSRQGTDTQYF. The CDR3 region has the DNA TGTGCCAGTAGTCGACAGGGGACAGATACGCAGTATTTT.

J is TRBJ1-3 and V is TRBV2, with no clear D. CDR3 length: 16 residues. The germline CDR1 and CDR2 sequences are SNHLY and FYNNEI. Trimming left V 4 bases short and J 4 bases short, with 17 bases between. CDR3 DNA: TGTGCCAGCAGTGTCGGTGGCCCGACCTGGGGAAACACCATATATTTT. This gives the protein CASSVGGPTWGNTIYF.

The chain couples TRBV7-8 to TRBJ1-5; perhaps TRBD1 as D (6 bases). Trimming cost V 5 bases and J 4 bases, with 12 bases left between them. The germline V gene has CDR1 SGHVS and CDR2 FQNEAQ. The CDR3 has 14 residues. CDR3 loop: CASSTTGLNQPQHF. Here the CDR3 DNA reads TGTGCCAGCAGCACGACAGGCCTGAATCAGCCCCAGCATTTT.

The chain links TRBV5-6 to TRBJ1-4; unclear D gene. V was shortened by 4 bases and J by 3 bases, with 10 bases between the two germline ends. The CDR3 is 14 amino acids. Per the germline V gene, CDR1 is SGHDT and CDR2 is YYEEEE. The CDR3 here is CASSVRRPNEKLFF. CDR3 DNA: TGTGCCAGCAGCGTGAGGCGCCCTAATGAAAAACTGTTTTTT.

This clone was picked up one time. CDR3 sequence: CASSPGLPTDTQYF. As DNA, the CDR3 is TGTGCCAGCAGCCCGGGATTACCCACAGATACGCAGTATTTT. This rearrangement joins TRBV9 to TRBJ2-3; D is possibly TRBD2 (5 bases). Germline loops: CDR1 SGDLS, CDR2 YYNGEE. This CDR3 region has 14 residues. V was clipped by 4 bases and J by 2 bases, with 11 bases between them.

The chain combines TRBV2 with TRBJ1-1, with D unresolved. The CDR3 sequence is 14 residues long. Looked up from germline, CDR1 is SNHLY and CDR2 is FYNNEI. Trimming shortened V by 4 bases and J by 3 bases, and 12 bases separated the two germline ends. The CDR3 DNA sequence: TGTGCCAGCAGTGCTGATCCATCTTACACTGAAGCTTTCTTT. Its translation is CASSADPSYTEAFF.

The rearrangement uses TRBV19 and TRBJ1-6; the D is unclear. V was shortened by 3 bases and J by 8 bases, with 14 bases between the two germline ends. CDR1 is LNHDA, CDR2 SQIVND, per germline (reference sequence). The CDR3 has 15 residues. The CDR3 reads CASSIGDKRHSPLHF. In DNA, the CDR3 is TGTGCCAGTAGTATTGGGGATAAAAGGCATTCACCCCTCCACTTT.

This chain links TRBV10-1 with TRBJ2-2; no definite D call. The CDR3 sequence is 14 residues long. The germline V gene encodes CDR1 WNHNN and CDR2 SYGVQD (reference sequence). The V gene lost 8 bases and the J gene lost 4 bases, with 14 bases spanning the gap. CDR3 sequence reads: CASSGPTPTGELFF. In DNA, the CDR3 is TGCGCCAGCTCCGGGCCCACGCCCACCGGGGAGCTGTTTTTT.

This clone was seen a few times. J is TRBJ2-2 and V is TRBV6-5; TRBD2 aligns across 8 bases. CDR3 length: 14 residues. V lost 6 bases and J lost 0; bases outside the gene matches: 0. Germline lookup yields CDR1 MNHEY and CDR2 SVGAGI. The CDR3 DNA reads TGTGCCAGCAGAGCGGGGGCGAACACCGGGGAGCTGTTTTTT. Its protein is CASRAGANTGELFF.

The chain employs TRBV5-1 and TRBJ2-1; 8 bases align to TRBD2. The CDR3 covers 13 residues. The junction had 5 bases not matched to a gene; V was cut back by 2 bases and J by 10 bases. Germline CDR1 is SGHRS and CDR2 is YFSETQ. Here the CDR3 reads CASSLAGDGEQFF. The CDR3 DNA follows: TGCGCCAGCAGCTTAGCGGGAGACGGGGAGCAGTTCTTC.

This chain connects TRBV7-3 to TRBJ2-3, with unresolved D. The V end was cut by 3 bases, the J end by 2 bases, with 6 bases between. CDR3 length: 13 residues. CDR1 is SGHTA, CDR2 FQGTGA, per germline. The CDR3 reads CASSLANTDTQYF. CDR3 nucleotide sequence: TGTGCCAGCAGCTTGGCCAACACAGATACGCAGTATTTT.

This rearrangement joins TRBV6-1 to TRBJ1-2; a weak D match, TRBD1 (6 bases). This CDR3 spans 15 amino acids. The germline V and J ends were trimmed by 3 bases and 5 bases, with 16 bases remaining between them. The V gene's germline CDR1 is MNHNS and CDR2 SASEGT. CDR3 amino acids: CASSDGGALPYGYTF. CDR3 in DNA: TGTGCCAGCAGTGATGGGGGGGCGCTCCCGTATGGCTACACCTTC.

V gene TRBV12-3 or TRBV12-4 combines with J gene TRBJ2-7; TRBD1 agrees at 10 bases. The CDR3 length is 13 residues. The V and J ends lost 5 bases and 5 bases, in that order; junction bases with no gene match: 3. Here the CDR3 DNA reads TGTGCCAGCAGTCAGGACAGGGGGGACGAGCAGTACTTC. Translated: CASSQDRGDEQYF.

The V gene is TRBV9, the J gene TRBJ2-2, with a weak D call TRBD1 (8 bases). There are 19 residues in the CDR3. The germline V gene encodes CDR1 SGDLS and CDR2 YYNGEE. The germline V and J ends were trimmed by 0 bases and 5 bases, with 23 bases remaining between them. For the CDR3, the DNA is TGTGCCAGCAGCGTAGGAGGGAGAGGTGGACAGGGAGGGACCGGGGAGCTGTTTTTT. This sequence encodes CASSVGGRGGQGGTGELFF.